These T cell receptor beta chains were read from a single sample in a study of control samples from healthy donors and cancer patients. The assay was immunoSEQ multiplex PCR, and TCRdb's table has in-frame clones only and misses some. The data hold around 140,000 clones, with 85% to 95% observed a single time. The specimen was blood. Receptors were obtained from a man aged 40-50 years in good health. CDR3s include the opening cysteine and the closing phenylalanine or tryptophan. Each record gives: D gene, clone size, V gene, J gene, CDR3 DNA, CDR3 protein. The D gene is left open where the match is weak. Some rows mark clone size as missing; the rest say once, few, many or name a class of expanded clone.

-	few	TRBV28	TRBJ1-4	TGTGCCAGCAGTTTGACAGGTGAAAAACTGTTTTTT	CASSLTGEKLFF
-	-	TRBV5-1	TRBJ2-1	TGCGCCAGCAGCCCCCAGAGGCGACAAGGGAATGAGCAGTTCTTC	CASSPQRRQGNEQFF
-	few	TRBV7-6	TRBJ1-1	TGTGCCAGCAGCACCAACATGAACACTGAAGCTTTCTTT	CASSTNMNTEAFF
-	-	TRBV29-1	TRBJ2-1	TGCAGCGTTAGGGGGGAACGTCGCGGTGAGCAGTTCTTC	CSVRGERRGEQFF
-	-	TRBV20-1	TRBJ2-7	TGCAGTGCTGGAGTTGGGTACGAGCAGTACTTC	CSAGVGYEQYF
-	once	TRBV5-6	TRBJ2-1	TGTGCCAGCAGCTTCCGGGGGCATCTCTACAATGAGCAGTTCTTC	CASSFRGHLYNEQFF
-	-	TRBV7-2	TRBJ2-1	TGTGCCAGCAGCCGCCGGTTTACGGCCGATGAGCAGTTCTTC	CASSRRFTADEQFF
-	-	TRBV3-1/TRBV3-2	TRBJ2-6	TGTGCCAGCAGCCACCGGTCCGGGGCCAACGTCCTGACTTTC	CASSHRSGANVLTF
TRBD1	-	TRBV29-1	TRBJ2-1	TGCAGCGTTGTAGCCGGGACAGGGGTCAATGAGCAGTTCTTC	CSVVAGTGVNEQFF
-	-	TRBV5-6	TRBJ2-7	TGTGCCAGCAGCTTGGGGGAAGCGGGTGTTCGAGAGCAGTACTTC	CASSLGEAGVREQYF
-	-	TRBV6-5	TRBJ1-1	TGTGCCAGCAGTTATCGGGAAGGGGCACTGAACACTGAAGCTTTCTTT	CASSYREGALNTEAFF
-	-	TRBV28	TRBJ2-2	TGTGCCAGCAGTTTCCCAGGGGCTCCCGGGGAGCTGTTTTTT	CASSFPGAPGELFF
-	-	TRBV12-3/TRBV12-4	TRBJ1-2	TGTGCCAGCAGTTTTGAGGCTAACTATGGCTACACCTTC	CASSFEANYGYTF
-	-	TRBV5-1	TRBJ1-2	TGCGCCAGCAGCTTGGGGCGGACTAACTATGGCTACACCTTC	CASSLGRTNYGYTF
-	-	TRBV20-1	TRBJ1-2	TGCAGTGGACAGCTATCCTATGGCTACACCTTC	CSGQLSYGYTF
-	-	TRBV28	TRBJ1-1	TGTGCCAGCAGTTTTGCGCAGGAAGCTTTCTTT	CASSFAQEAFF
-	-	TRBV5-6	TRBJ2-7	TGTGCCAGCAGCCCCGGGCCTACGTACGAGCAGTACTTC	CASSPGPTYEQYF
-	-	TRBV7-2	TRBJ1-6	TGTGCCAGCAGCTTCCTCGGGGGGGGAATCGCTAATTCACCCCTCCACTTT	CASSFLGGGIANSPLHF
TRBD1	-	TRBV24-1	TRBJ2-2	TGTGCCACCAGTGACACCGGGACAGGGGACAGGGAGCTGTTTTTT	CATSDTGTGDRELFF
TRBD1	once	TRBV5-5	TRBJ1-2	TGTGCCAGCAGACTCGACAGGGCCCTTGGCTACACCTTC	CASRLDRALGYTF
-	-	TRBV7-2	TRBJ2-3	TGTGCCAGCAGCCTTCGTAGCGGCACAGATACGCAGTATTTT	CASSLRSGTDTQYF
TRBD1	-	TRBV9	TRBJ2-3	TGTGCCAGCAGCGGAGGGGGCTCCTCCACAGATACGCAGTATTTT	CASSGGGSSTDTQYF
-	-	TRBV10-2	TRBJ1-5	TGCGCCAGCAGTGAGACCTCATGGCAGACGGGACAGCCCCAGCATTTT	CASSETSWQTGQPQHF
TRBD1	-	TRBV28	TRBJ2-2	TGTGCCAGCATAGGACAGGGGGCTTACACCGGGGAGCTGTTTTTT	CASIGQGAYTGELFF
TRBD1	-	TRBV7-6	TRBJ1-5	TGTGCCAGCAGCTTAGCGGCCCCGGGACAGGGGAGACGGAATCGCAATCAGCCCCAGCATTTT	CASSLAAPGQGRRNRNQPQHF
-	-	TRBV6-1	TRBJ1-1	TGTGCCAGCAGTGAGACTGAGACCACTGAAGCTTTCTTT	CASSETETTEAFF
-	-	TRBV6-5	TRBJ1-1	TGTGCCAGCAGTTACTCGGCCCTAGAAGGGGCTTTCTTT	CASSYSALEGAFF
TRBD1	-	TRBV5-4	TRBJ1-2	TGTGCCAGCAGCCAACAGGGGAACTATGGCTACACCTTC	CASSQQGNYGYTF
-	once	TRBV15	TRBJ2-5	TGTGCCACCAGCAGAGATCCGGGAGAGACCCAGTACTTC	CATSRDPGETQYF
-	-	TRBV5-6	TRBJ2-1	TGTGCCAGCAGCTTGGTGCTAGCGAGCTCCTACAATGAGCAGTTCTTC	CASSLVLASSYNEQFF
-	-	TRBV5-8	TRBJ2-3	TGTGCCAGCAGCTTGCCAGGGATAGATACGCAGTATTTT	CASSLPGIDTQYF
-	once	TRBV19	TRBJ2-3	TGTGCCAGTAGTATACGGAACCCCACAGATACGCAGTATTTT	CASSIRNPTDTQYF
TRBD1	once	TRBV6-6	TRBJ2-4	TGTGCCAGCAGCCGTGGACAGGGCGCAGCCAAAAACATTCAGTACTTC	CASSRGQGAAKNIQYF
-	-	TRBV6-4	TRBJ2-5	TGTGCCAGCAGTGTAAATGGGGGCTCGGAGACCCAGTACTTC	CASSVNGGSETQYF
-	once	TRBV28	TRBJ2-7	TGTGCCAGCAGTCTATATGGGGTAAATCCGCGCGAGCAGTACTTC	CASSLYGVNPREQYF
-	-	TRBV27	TRBJ1-4	TGTGCCAGCAGTTTATCCACAGTGACGGGGACTAATGAAAAACTGTTTTTT	CASSLSTVTGTNEKLFF
-	-	TRBV28	TRBJ1-4	TGTGCCAGCAGTACATCAGGGTTTGGGGCAACTAATGAAAAACTGTTTTTT	CASSTSGFGATNEKLFF
-	-	TRBV29-1	TRBJ2-7	TGCAGCGTTGTACACACGAGCTCCTACGAGCAGTACTTC	CSVVHTSSYEQYF